A single T cell receptor beta chain is shown here with its context. Its antigen remains unidentified. The read terminates 3 residues before the CDR3 end, so the remaining end is supplied by the germline J gene. This entry belongs to a study of T cells in women clearing cervical HPV infection (dated by TCRdb to the late 2010s). General notes on the study: The cases were about 23 women with histologically confirmed HPV16-related CIN3 or worse, and 2 of those women had invasive cancers. The parent cohort enrolled around 10,000 women aged 18 or older in Guanacaste, Costa Rica, during about 1993 to 1994 and followed them for over six years. Blood from cases was collected at the visit where the lesion was first found, while blood from controls was collected once the infection could no longer be detected. A median age of 34 years was observed in cases versus around 40 in controls, and no significant differences in baseline characteristics were found. For cases, the median interval between lesion detection and blood sampling was more than 130 days, with an interquartile range of roughly 85 to 200 days. The roughly 27 controls were women who cleared a single incident HPV16 infection within 12 months without developing precancer or cancer. Since only a few of the women had HLA typing available, the possibility that HLA type was acting as a confounder could not be ruled out. Five blinded duplicates per group were added as quality controls, giving around 60 samples: 50 or so participants and ten or so replicates. Cases and controls were matched on age within five years and on year of sample collection. Nested within Costa Rica's Guanacaste HPV Natural History Study, an exploratory proof-of-principle case-control study compared TCR repertoires across cervical HPV16 outcomes.

Every participant had a single incident cervical HPV16 infection, and women with prevalent HPV16 infections were excluded. Cervical HPV DNA was detected with MY09/MY11 PCR, and genotyping was done by dot-blot hybridization. Fifteen mL of heparinized blood were centrifuged, and the buffy coat was aliquoted, frozen at -30°C, then stored at -80°C. Genomic DNA was extracted from buffy coat specimens using QIAGEN kits. Using the immunoSEQ assay, multiplex PCR amplified TCR beta CDR3 regions from an average of about 1,300 ng of genomic DNA per sample. The assay corrected primer bias using a complete synthetic TCR repertoire to establish an amplification baseline. The amplicons were sequenced using the Illumina platform. The source study handled its data this way. Sequences were error-corrected by clustering with frequency ratios and a modified nearest-neighbor algorithm and were then analyzed in the immunoSEQ Analyzer with IMGT gene definitions. At each rarefaction depth, TCR richness and evenness were averaged across 20 rarefaction repeats, and any sample with fewer sequences than the depth was left out. Wilcoxon rank sum tests with FDR correction were used to compare relative abundances of V, D and J genes between the groups. For the blinded duplicates, the intraclass correlation was about 96% for TCR richness and averaged 76.4% across about 70 gene segments. Sourced from immuneACCESS, this table was stored by TCRdb with only in-frame sequences that have V and J called. A share of the clones is absent; for the studies checked, an unresolved V gene accounts for under half, and the remainder has no known explanation. The D gene and trimming were derived from the DNA, and the V and J assignments and clone size from that table. The table kept for this sample lists some 33,000 clones. The ten largest clones add up to 3.5% to 5% of the sample.

The investigation overall reported the following: CIN3+ cases had significantly higher TCR repertoire richness than controls across sequencing depths, but evenness did not differ between the groups. Cases had lower TRBV6-7 relative abundance than controls (about 0.1% versus 0.15%; Bonferroni P = 0.0008). Whether associations preceded infection or resulted from infection could not be shown with the cross-sectional design, and effector/memory subsets and HPV-specific T cells were not isolated. Because the number of T cells in each sample was unknown, differences in richness could reflect differing T-cell content rather than repertoire biology. Cases were distinguished from controls with an estimated AUC of around 0.85 by random forest classifiers combining richness and V gene abundances.

Trimming removed 4 bases from V and 3 bases from J; the gene matches leave 12 bases unexplained. CDR1 and CDR2 are read off the germline V gene as SGDLS and YYNGEE. Including cysteine and phenylalanine, the CDR3 has 16 amino acids. The DNA shown is the part of the CDR3 that was read: 39 bases, in frame from base 1. The chain couples TRBV9 to TRBJ2-5, and TRBD1 matches 7 of the central bases. This clonotype was obtained from a woman between 18 and 69 years old with a cervical HPV16 infection that either progressed to CIN3+ or cleared (not recorded which). The specimen sequenced was blood buffy coat. CDR3 bases read: TGTGCCAGCAGCCTAGGGACCGGGACAGCCAAAGAGACC. Translated, this gives CASSLGTGTAKET. The full CDR3 is CASSLGTGTAKETQYF. The reference TRBV9 and TRBJ2-5 proteins fill in what lies around the CDR3, so the full variable domain reads DSGVTQTPKHLITATGQRVTLRCSPRSGDLSVYWYQQSLDQGLQFLIQYYNGEERAKGNILERFSAQQFPDLHSELNLSSLELGDSALYFCASSLGTGTAKETQYFGPGTRLLVL.